Included here is one T cell receptor beta chain sequence, with context. The antigen it recognizes is unknown. Per-nucleotide qualities are absent, and no much larger clonotype sits a single base away. The source of the sample is a study of shared clonotypes between healthy human individuals (dated by TCRdb to about 2020). Concerning the study at large: Three men and a couple of women, aged 18 to 49 years, made up the cohort. Different laboratories and diverse techniques were used to prepare libraries and sequence TCR repertoires, to increase sequencing depth and limit assay-specific biases. For each donor, three plates each were used for CD4 naive and CD4 memory, two plates were used for CD8 naive, and one plate was used for CD8 memory. Between about 0.94 and 8.9 billion PBMCs per donor were obtained by leukapheresis. Blood TCR repertoires of 5 or 6 healthy adults were deeply sequenced to estimate repertoire size and the extent of clonotype sharing between individuals. Broader findings and caveats from the paper: Based on pairwise subsampling, the degree of clonotype sharing among donors was expected to be affected by sequencing depth. The genetic and exposure-history diversity represented was limited by the small number of donors. Sampling was limited to blood, and TCR repertoires in tissue likely differ from TCR repertoires in blood. Compared with non-shared clonotypes, the clonotypes found in all four sorted-subset donors had higher generation probabilities. About 4.5% of naive CD4, around 4% of naive CD8, 2.3% of memory CD4, and around 0.42% of memory CD8 clonotypes were shared across several donors. Even with the large sequencing depth, rarefaction of the sorted-subset datasets indicated that sequencing was incomplete. Estimated clonotype richness was generally larger for naive than for memory subsets.

Using the deep immunoSEQ assay, TCR CDR3 regions were amplified from genomic DNA by multiplex PCR. Extracted genomic DNA from each cell subset was distributed evenly across all wells of several immunoSEQ 96-well plates, and each plate was treated as a replicate. Each replicate PCR for sorted subsets received 200 ng genomic DNA, equal to about 30,000 T cell genomes. Purified libraries were quantified with a Qubit 3.0 fluorometer, sized on a Bioanalyzer 2100, and re-quantified with the KAPA Library Quantification kit. A separate single-read 150-cycle Illumina NextSeq 550 flow cell was used to sequence each immunoSEQ 96-well plate. Processing in the source paper ran as follows. Because the immunoSEQ output included only junctional sequences and no quality scores, the filtering could not be the same as the filtering used for full-length reads. To assign V/J genes and CDR3, sequences were annotated against IMGT germline references using PyIR, a Python wrapper for IgBLAST v1.9. Reads with weak V/J assignments (E-value above 1e-6), missing CDR3, stop codons, out-of-frame junctions, or ambiguous translated residues were removed. V3J clonotypes were defined as sequences sharing an identical inferred V gene, J gene, and CDR3 amino acid sequence. Percentage overlap between repertoires was computed as shared unique clonotypes divided by the size of the smaller repertoire. Repertoire richness was assessed with RTK rarefaction, the Chao1 estimator, and Recon v2.1 estimates of unobserved clonotypes. OLGA was used to compute generation probabilities for all TCRbeta clonotypes that the gDNA method yielded from a few donors. TCRdb holds this immuneACCESS table with in-frame rearrangements only. Some clones are missing; in checked studies, unresolved V genes explain under half, and the rest has no known cause. That table gives V, J and clone size, and the DNA gave D and trimming. The sample yields about 1.1 million clones; around 78% were counted once. Approximately 0.5% of the sample is taken by the ten largest.

Donors were healthy HIV-negative adults with no recently reported acute infections or vaccinations. Only Caucasian adults living in Nashville, Tennessee, USA were represented among the donors. CD4+ T cells were enriched by magnetic negative selection; naive cells were then positively selected on CD45RA, and the negative fraction formed the memory subset. Blood was obtained by leukapheresis, after which PBMCs were separated by Ficoll-Histopaque density gradient centrifugation and cryopreserved in liquid nitrogen vapor phase. Analytical flow cytometry was used to check the purity and quantity of every magnetically sorted T cell population. From each sorted fraction, genomic DNA was isolated and quantified by UV absorbance on a Nanodrop 2000c. CDR1 and CDR2 are read off the germline V gene (reference sequence) as SSHAT and FNYEAQ. V is shortened by 2 bases, J by 7 bases, and the region joining them spans 8 bases. From its cysteine to its phenylalanine, the CDR3 spans 13 amino acids. The read is trimmed to its CDR3 DNA, 39 bases read in frame from base 1.

Sample: memory CD4+ T cells from PBMCs. The cell subset or site label of this sample denotes: CD45RA-negative fraction. The receptor was isolated from a man aged 18 to 30 in good health. Some clones in this sample may be carry-over from other donors' samples. The V and J segments used are TRBV7-7 and TRBJ1-4, with the D gene not confidently named. CDR3 sequence: CASSLNRGEKLFF. The bases read TGTGCCAGCAGCTTAAACAGAGGTGAAAAACTGTTTTTT.